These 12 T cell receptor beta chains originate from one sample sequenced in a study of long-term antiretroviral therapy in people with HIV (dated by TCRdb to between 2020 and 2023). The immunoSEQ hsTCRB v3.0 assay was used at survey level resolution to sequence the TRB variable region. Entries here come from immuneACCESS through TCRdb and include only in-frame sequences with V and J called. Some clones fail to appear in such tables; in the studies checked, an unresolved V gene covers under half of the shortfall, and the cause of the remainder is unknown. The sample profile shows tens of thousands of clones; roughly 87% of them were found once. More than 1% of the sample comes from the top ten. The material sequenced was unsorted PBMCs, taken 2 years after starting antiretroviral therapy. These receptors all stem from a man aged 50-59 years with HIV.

The CDR3 bases are TGTGCCAGCAGCGTAGTGGGAGTGAACACCGGGGAGCTGTTTTTT. Its protein product is CASSVVGVNTGELFF. V usage is TRBV9 and J usage is TRBJ2-2, with D maybe TRBD2 (5 bases). This CDR3 comprises 15 residues. The V gene's germline CDR1 is SGDLS and CDR2 YYNGEE. Trimming removed 0 bases at V and 1 base at J, with 7 bases between.

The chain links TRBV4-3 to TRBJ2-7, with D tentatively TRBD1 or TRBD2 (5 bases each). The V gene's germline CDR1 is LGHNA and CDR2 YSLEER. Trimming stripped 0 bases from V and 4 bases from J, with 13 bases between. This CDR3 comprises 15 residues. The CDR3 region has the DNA TGCGCCAGCAGCCAAGACGAGGGGATAGGGTACGAGCAGTACTTC. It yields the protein CASSQDEGIGYEQYF.

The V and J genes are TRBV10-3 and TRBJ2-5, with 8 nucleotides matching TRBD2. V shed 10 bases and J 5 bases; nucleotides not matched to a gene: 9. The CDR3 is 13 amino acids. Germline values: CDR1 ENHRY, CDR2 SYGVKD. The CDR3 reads CATGQRGQETQYF. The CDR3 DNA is TGTGCCACAGGGCAGCGGGGGCAGGAGACCCAGTACTTC.

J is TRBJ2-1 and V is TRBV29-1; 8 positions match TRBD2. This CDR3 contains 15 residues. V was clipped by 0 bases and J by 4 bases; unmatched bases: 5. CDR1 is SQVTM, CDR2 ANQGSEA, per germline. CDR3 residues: CSVEERGGPYNEQFF. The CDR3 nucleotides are TGCAGCGTTGAAGAGCGCGGGGGGCCTTACAATGAGCAGTTCTTC.

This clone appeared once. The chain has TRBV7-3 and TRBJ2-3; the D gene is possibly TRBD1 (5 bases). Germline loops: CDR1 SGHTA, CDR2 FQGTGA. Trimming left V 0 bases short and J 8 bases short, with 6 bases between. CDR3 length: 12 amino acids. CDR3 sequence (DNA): TGTGCCAGCAGCTTAACTCAGGGTACGCAGTATTTT. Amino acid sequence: CASSLTQGTQYF.

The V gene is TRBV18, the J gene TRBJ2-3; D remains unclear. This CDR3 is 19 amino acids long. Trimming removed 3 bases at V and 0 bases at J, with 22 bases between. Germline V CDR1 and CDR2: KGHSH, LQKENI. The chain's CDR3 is CASSPMTRNGKVSTDTQYF. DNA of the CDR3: TGTGCCAGCTCACCGATGACAAGAAACGGAAAGGTTAGCACAGATACGCAGTATTTT.

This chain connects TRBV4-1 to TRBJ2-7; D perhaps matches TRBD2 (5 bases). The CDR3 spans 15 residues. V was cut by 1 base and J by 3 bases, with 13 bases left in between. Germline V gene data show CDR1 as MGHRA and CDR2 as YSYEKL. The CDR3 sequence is CASSQGGALYYEQYF. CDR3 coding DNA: TGCGCCAGCAGCCAAGGGGGAGCTCTCTACTACGAGCAGTACTTC.

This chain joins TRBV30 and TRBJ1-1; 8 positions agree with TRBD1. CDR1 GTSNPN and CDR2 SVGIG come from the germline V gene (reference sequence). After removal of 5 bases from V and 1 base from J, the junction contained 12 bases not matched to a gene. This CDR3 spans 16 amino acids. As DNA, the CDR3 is TGTGCCTGGGATATTGACAGGGGATGGGCGAACACTGAAGCTTTCTTT. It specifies CAWDIDRGWANTEAFF.

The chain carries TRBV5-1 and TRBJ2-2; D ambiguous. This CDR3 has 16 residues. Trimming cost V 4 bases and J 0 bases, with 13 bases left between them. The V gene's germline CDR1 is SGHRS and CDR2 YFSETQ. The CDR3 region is CASSGSGGANTGELFF. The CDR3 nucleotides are TGCGCCAGCAGCGGATCCGGTGGGGCGAACACCGGGGAGCTGTTTTTT. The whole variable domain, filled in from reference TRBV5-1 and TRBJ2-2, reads KAGVTQTPRYLIKTRGQQVTLSCSPISGHRSVSWYQQTPGQGLQFLFEYFSETQRNKGNFPGRFSGRQFSNSRSEMNVSTLELGDSALYLCASSGSGGANTGELFFGEGSRLTVL.

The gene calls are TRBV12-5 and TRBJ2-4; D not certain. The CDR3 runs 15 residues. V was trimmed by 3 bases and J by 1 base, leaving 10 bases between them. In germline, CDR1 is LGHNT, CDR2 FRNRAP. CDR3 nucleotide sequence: TGTGCTAGTGGTTTCAACCTGGAGGCCAAAAACATTCAGTACTTC. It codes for CASGFNLEAKNIQYF.

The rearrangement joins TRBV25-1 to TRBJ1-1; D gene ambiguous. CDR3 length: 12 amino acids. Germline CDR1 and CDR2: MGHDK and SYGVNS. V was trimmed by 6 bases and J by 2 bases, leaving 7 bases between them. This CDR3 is CASSRANTEAFF. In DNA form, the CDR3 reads TGTGCCAGCAGCCGGGCAAACACTGAAGCTTTCTTT.

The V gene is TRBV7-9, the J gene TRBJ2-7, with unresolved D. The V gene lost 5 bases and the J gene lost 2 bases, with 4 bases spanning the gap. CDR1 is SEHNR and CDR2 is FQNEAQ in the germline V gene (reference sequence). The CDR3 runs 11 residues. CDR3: CASSQAYEQYF. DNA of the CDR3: TGTGCCAGCAGCCAGGCCTACGAGCAGTACTTC.